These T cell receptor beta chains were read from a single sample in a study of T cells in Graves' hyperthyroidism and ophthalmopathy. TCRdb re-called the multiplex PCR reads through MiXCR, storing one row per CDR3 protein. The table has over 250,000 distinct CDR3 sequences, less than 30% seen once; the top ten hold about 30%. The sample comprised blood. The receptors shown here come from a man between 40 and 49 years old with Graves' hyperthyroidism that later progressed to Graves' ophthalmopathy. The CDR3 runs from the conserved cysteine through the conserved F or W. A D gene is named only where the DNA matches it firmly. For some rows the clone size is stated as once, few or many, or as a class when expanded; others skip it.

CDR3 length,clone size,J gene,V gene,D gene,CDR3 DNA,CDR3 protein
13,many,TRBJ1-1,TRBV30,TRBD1,TGTGCCCGCCAGGGGGCGGGGAACACTGAAGCTTTCTTT,CARQGAGNTEAFF
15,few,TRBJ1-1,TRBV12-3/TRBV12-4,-,TGTGCCAGCAGTTATAGGAGAGAGATGAACACTGAAGCTTTCTTT,CASSYRREMNTEAFF
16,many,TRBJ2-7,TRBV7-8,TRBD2,TGTGCCAGCAGCTTAAAACTAGCGGGAGGATTCTACGAGCAGTACTTC,CASSLKLAGGFYEQYF
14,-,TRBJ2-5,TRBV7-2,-,TGTGCCAGCAGCTTAGCTTTCGGTTCAGAGACCCAGTACTTC,CASSLAFGSETQYF
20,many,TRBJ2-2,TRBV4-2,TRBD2,TGTGCCAGCAGCCAAGCCGTTGTAACTAGCGGGGCGGCCTCCACCGGGGAGCTGTTTTTT,CASSQAVVTSGAASTGELFF
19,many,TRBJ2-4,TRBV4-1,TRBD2,TGCGCCAGCAGCCTAGAGGGACTAGTTAACGAACTAGCCAAAAACATTCAGTACTTC,CASSLEGLVNELAKNIQYF
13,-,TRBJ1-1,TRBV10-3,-,TGTGCCAGCAGAACCCGAGGGAACACTGAAGCTTTCTTT,CASRTRGNTEAFF
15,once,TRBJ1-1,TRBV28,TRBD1,TGTGCCAGCAGGCCTGAGGGACAGCCAAACACTGAAGCTTTCTTT,CASRPEGQPNTEAFF
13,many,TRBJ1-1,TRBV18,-,TGTGCCAGCTCACCATCCCTGAACACTGAAGCTTTCTTT,CASSPSLNTEAFF
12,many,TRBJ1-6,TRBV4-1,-,TGCGCCAGCAGCCAAATTTCCTCACCCCTCCACTTT,CASSQISSPLHF
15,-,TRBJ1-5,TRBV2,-,TGTGCCAGCAGGGTGGGCGGGGGTGGCAATCAGCCCCAGCATTTT,CASRVGGGGNQPQHF
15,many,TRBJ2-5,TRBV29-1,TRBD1,TGCAGCGTTCCAGGCCCAACAGGGGACCAAGAGACCCAGTACTTC,CSVPGPTGDQETQYF
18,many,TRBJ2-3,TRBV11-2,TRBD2,TGTGCCAGCAGCCCCTACCCTATGAGCGGGAGGGCCTCAGATACGCAGTATTTT,CASSPYPMSGRASDTQYF
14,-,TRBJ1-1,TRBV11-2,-,TGTGCCAGCAGCCCCCAGTTTAGTCCGCTGCAAGCTTTCTTT,CASSPQFSPLQAFF
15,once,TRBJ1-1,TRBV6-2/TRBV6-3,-,TGTGCCAGCAGTTACGACAGCCGGGTGAACACTGAAGCTTTCTTT,CASSYDSRVNTEAFF